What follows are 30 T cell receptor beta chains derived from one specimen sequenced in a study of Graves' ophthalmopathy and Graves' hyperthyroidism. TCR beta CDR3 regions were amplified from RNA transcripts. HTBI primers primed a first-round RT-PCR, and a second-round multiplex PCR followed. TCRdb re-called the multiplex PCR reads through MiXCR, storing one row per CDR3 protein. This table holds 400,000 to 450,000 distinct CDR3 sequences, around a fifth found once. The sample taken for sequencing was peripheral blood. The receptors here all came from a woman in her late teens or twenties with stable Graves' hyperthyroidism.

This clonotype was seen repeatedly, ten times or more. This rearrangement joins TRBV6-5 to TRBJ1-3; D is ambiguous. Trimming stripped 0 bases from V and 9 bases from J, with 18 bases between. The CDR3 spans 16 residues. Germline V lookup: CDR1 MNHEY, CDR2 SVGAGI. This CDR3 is CASSYSRREEVGTIYF. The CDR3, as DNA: TGTGCCAGCAGTTACTCGAGACGAGAGGAGGTGGGCACCATATATTTT.

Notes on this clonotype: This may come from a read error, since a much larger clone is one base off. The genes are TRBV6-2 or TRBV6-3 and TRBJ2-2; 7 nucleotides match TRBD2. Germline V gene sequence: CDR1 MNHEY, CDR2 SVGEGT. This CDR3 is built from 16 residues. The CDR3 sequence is CVSDALGLVDTGELFF. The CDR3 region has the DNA TGTGTCAGCGACGCTCTTGGACTAGTAGACACCGGGGAGCTGTTTTTT.

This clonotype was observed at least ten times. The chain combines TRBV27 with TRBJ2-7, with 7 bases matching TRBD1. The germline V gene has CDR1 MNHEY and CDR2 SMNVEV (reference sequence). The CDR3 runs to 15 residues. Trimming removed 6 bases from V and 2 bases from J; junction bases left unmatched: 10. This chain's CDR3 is CASRPQGVGTYEQYF. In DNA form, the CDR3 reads TGTGCCAGCAGACCCCAGGGGGTTGGGACCTACGAGCAGTACTTC.

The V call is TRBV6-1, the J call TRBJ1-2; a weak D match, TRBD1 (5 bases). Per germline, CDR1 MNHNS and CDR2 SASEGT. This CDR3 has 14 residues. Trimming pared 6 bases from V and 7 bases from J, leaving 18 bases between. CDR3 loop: CASSVWGRELGYTF. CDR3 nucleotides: TGTGCCAGCAGCGTGTGGGGCAGGGAACTTGGCTACACCTTC.

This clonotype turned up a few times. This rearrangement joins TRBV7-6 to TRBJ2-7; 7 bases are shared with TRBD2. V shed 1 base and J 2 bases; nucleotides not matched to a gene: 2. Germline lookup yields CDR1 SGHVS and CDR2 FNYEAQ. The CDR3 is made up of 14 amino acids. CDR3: CASSLESGAYEQYF. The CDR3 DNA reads TGTGCCAGCAGCTTAGAGAGCGGGGCCTACGAGCAGTACTTC.

As DNA, the CDR3 is TGTGCCACCAGCAGAGATACGGCTAGCGGGAGATACGAGCAGTACTTC. This encodes CATSRDTASGRYEQYF. This chain uses TRBV15 with TRBJ2-7; 10 bases are shared with TRBD2. There are 16 residues in the CDR3. V was pared by 0 bases and J by 4 bases, with 6 bases of the junction left unmatched. The germline gives CDR1 LNHNV, CDR2 YYDKDF (reference sequence).

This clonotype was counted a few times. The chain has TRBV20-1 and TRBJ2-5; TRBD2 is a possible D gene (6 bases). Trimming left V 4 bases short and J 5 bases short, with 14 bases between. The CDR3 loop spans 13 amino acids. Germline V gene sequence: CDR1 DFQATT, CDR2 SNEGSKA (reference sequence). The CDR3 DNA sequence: TGCAGTGCTAAAATACGGGGGAAGGAGACCCAGTACTTC. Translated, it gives CSAKIRGKETQYF.

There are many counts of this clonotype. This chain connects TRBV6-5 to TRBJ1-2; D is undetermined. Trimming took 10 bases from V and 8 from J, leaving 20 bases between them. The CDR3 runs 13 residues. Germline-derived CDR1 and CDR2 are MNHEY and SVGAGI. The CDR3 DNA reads TGTGCCACAAAGGACGATCGGCTGGGGGGCTACACCTTC. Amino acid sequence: CATKDDRLGGYTF.

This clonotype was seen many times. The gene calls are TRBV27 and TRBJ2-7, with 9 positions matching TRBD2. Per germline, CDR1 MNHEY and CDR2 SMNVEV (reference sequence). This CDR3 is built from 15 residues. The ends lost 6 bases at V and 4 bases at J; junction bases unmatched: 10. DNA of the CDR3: TGTGCCAGCAGGGGGAATAGCGGGAGTTGGTACGAGCAGTACTTC. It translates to CASRGNSGSWYEQYF.

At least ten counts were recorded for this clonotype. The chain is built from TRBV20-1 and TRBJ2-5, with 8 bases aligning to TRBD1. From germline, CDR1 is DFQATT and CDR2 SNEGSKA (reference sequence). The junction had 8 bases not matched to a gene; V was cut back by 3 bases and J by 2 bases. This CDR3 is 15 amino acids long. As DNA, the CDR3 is TGCAGTGCTAGTTACAGGGGGATACTACAAGAGACCCAGTACTTC. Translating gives CSASYRGILQETQYF.

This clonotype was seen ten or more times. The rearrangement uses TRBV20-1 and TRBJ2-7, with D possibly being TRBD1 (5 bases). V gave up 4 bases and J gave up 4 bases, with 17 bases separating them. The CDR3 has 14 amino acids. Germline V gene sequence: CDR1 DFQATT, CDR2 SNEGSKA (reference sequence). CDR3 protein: CSAKDTTMLYEQYF. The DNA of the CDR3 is TGCAGTGCTAAGGACACCACTATGCTTTACGAGCAGTACTTC.

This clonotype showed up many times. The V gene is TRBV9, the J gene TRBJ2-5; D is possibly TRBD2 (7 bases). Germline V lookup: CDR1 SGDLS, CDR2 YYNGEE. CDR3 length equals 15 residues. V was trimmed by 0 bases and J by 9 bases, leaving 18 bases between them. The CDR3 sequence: CASSVEAGALGSQYF. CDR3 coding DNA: TGTGCCAGCAGCGTAGAGGCGGGGGCCCTGGGGTCCCAGTACTTC.

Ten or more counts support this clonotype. This CDR3 reads CASKASGIYEQYF. CDR3 DNA sequence: TGTGCCAGCAAGGCTAGCGGGATTTACGAGCAGTACTTC. The rearrangement links TRBV12-3 or TRBV12-4 to TRBJ2-7; 9 bases match TRBD2. The CDR3 sequence is 13 residues long. V dropped 7 bases and J dropped 4; count of bases not matched to a gene: 5.

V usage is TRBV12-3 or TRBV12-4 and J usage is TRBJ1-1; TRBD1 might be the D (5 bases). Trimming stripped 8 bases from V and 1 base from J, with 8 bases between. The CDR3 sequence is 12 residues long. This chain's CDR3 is CASSTENTEAFF. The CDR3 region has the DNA TGTGCCAGCTCGACAGAGAACACTGAAGCTTTCTTT.

DNA for the CDR3: TGTGCCAGCAGCTCCAGGGGGGGGGCCACCACCGGGGAGCTGTTTTTT. As protein: CASSSRGGATTGELFF. V usage is TRBV7-3 and J usage is TRBJ2-2; either TRBD1 or TRBD2 may supply D (7 bases each). The germline V gene has CDR1 SGHTA and CDR2 FQGTGA. This CDR3 region has 16 residues. Between the trimmed V and J ends, which lost 4 bases and 4 bases, there was a span of 16 bases.

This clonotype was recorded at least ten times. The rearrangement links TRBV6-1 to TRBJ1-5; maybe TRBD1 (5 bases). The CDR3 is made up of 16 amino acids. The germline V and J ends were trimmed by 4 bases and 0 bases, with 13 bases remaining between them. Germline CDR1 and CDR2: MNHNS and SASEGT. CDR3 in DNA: TGTGCCAGCAGTGTGGTACCGGGACCTAGCAATCAGCCCCAGCATTTT. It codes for CASSVVPGPSNQPQHF.

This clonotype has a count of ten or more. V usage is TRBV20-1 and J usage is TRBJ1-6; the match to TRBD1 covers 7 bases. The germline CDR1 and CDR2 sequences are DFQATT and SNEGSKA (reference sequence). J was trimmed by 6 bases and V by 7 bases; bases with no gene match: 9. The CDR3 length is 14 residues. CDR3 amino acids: CSVPGGTANSPLHF. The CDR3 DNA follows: TGCAGTGTTCCAGGCGGGACAGCTAATTCACCCCTCCACTTT.

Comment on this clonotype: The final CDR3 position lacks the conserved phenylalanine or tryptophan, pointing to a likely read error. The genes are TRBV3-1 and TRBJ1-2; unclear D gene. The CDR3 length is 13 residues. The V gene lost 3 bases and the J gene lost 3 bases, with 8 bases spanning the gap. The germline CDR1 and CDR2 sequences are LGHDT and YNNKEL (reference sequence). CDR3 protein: CASSHIGDYGYTL. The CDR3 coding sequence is TGTGCCAGCAGCCACATCGGGGACTATGGCTACACCCTC.

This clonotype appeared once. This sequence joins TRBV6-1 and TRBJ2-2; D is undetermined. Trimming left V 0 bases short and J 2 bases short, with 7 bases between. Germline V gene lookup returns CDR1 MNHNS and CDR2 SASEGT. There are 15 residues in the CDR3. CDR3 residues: CASSEAKGNTGELFF. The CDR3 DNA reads TGTGCCAGCAGTGAAGCAAAAGGCAACACCGGGGAGCTGTTTTTT.

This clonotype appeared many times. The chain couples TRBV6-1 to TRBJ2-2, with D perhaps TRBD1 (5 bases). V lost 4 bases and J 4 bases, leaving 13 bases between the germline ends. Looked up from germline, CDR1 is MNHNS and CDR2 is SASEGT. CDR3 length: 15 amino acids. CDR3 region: CASSGGSEPTGELFF. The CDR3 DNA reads TGTGCCAGCAGTGGGGGCTCCGAACCCACCGGGGAGCTGTTTTTT.

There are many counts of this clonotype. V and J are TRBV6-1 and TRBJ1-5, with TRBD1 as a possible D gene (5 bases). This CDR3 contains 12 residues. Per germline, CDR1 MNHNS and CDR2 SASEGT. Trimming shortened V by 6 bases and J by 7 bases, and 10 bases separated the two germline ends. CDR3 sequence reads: CASSNGGQPQHF. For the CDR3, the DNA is TGTGCCAGCAGCAACGGGGGGCAGCCCCAGCATTTT.

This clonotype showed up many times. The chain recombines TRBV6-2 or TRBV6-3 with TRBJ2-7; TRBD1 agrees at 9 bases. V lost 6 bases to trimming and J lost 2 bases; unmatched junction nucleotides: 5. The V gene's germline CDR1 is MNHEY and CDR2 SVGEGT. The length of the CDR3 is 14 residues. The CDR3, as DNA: TGTGCCAGCAGCCACAGGGGGCGAACCTACGAGCAGTACTTC. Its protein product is CASSHRGRTYEQYF.

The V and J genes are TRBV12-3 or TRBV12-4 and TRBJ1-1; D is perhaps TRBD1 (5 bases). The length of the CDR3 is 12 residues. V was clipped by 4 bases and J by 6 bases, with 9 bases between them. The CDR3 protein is CASSSGYPEAFF. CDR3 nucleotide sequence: TGTGCCAGCAGTTCAGGGTACCCTGAAGCTTTCTTT.

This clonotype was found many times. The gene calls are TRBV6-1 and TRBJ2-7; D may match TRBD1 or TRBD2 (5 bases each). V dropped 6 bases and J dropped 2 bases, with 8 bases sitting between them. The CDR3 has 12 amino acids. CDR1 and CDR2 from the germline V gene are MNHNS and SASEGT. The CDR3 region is CASREGPYEQYF. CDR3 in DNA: TGTGCCAGCAGAGAGGGGCCCTACGAGCAGTACTTC.

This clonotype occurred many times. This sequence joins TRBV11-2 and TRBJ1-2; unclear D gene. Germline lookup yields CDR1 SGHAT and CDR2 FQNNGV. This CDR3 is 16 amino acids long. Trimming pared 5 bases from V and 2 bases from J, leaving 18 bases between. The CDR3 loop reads CASSTLRRQKNYGYTF. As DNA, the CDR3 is TGTGCCAGCAGCACTCTAAGACGGCAAAAAAACTATGGCTACACCTTC.

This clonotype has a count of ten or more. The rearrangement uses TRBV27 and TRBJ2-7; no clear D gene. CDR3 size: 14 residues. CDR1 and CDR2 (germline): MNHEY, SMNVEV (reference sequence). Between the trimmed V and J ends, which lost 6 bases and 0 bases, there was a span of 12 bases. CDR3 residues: CASRPSLSSYEQYF. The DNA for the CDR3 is TGTGCCAGCAGGCCGTCCCTGTCCTCCTACGAGCAGTACTTC.

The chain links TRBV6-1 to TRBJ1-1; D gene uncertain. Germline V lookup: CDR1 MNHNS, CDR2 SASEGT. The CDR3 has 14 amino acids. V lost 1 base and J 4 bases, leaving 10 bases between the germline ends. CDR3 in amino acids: CASSEGPTATEAFF. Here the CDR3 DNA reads TGTGCCAGCAGTGAAGGGCCTACGGCCACTGAAGCTTTCTTT.

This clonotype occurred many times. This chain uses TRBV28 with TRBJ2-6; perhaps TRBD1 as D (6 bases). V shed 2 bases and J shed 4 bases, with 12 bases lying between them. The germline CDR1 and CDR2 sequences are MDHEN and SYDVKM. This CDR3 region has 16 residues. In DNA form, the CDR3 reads TGTGCCAGCAGTTTAAGCCCAGGGGAAGGGGCCAACGTCCTGACTTTC. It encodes CASSLSPGEGANVLTF.

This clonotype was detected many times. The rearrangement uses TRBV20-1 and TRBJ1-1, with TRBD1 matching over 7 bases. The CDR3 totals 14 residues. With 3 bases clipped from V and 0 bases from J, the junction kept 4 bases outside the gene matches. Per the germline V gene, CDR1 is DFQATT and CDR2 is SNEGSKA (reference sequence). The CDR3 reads CSASSGQMNTEAFF. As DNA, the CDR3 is TGCAGTGCTAGCTCGGGACAGATGAACACTGAAGCTTTCTTT.

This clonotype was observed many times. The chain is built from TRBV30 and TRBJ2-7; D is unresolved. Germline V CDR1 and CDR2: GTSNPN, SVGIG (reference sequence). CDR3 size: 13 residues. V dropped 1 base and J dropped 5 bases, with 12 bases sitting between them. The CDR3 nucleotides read TGTGCCTGGAGTGCCCTAGAGACCCACGAGCAGTACTTC. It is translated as CAWSALETHEQYF.